This T cell receptor (beta chain) was identified during a study of T cell responses to AZD1222 COVID-19 vaccine. Whole-study results and caveats: Among vaccine-associated CD4 TCRs, coverage spanned spike, with dominance at 160-218 and 743-854. The donor group comprised mostly white British people and more females; the analysis possibly underestimated clonal diversity. Increased Spike-specific TCR breadth and depth were observed after two AZD1222 doses.

The CDR3 runs to 14 residues. The J segment lost 6 bases and the V segment lost 2 bases, leaving 4 bases of the junction unmatched. Germline V lookup: CDR1 SGHRS, CDR2 YFSETQ. Data came from immunoSEQ multiplex PCR; TCRdb stores just in-frame clones and leaves some out. The sample lists about 89,000 clones, 85% to 95% occurring once. On this clone itself: Its antigen remains unknown.

The rearrangement links TRBV5-1 to TRBJ2-2; 7 bases agree with TRBD1. The source was peripheral blood, collected 28 days after the second AZD1222 dose. The receptor was derived from an adult who received the AZD1222 COVID-19 vaccine. The CDR3 spells CASSLGQVAGELFF. CDR3 bases: TGCGCCAGCAGCTTAGGACAGGTGGCCGGGGAGCTGTTTTTT.